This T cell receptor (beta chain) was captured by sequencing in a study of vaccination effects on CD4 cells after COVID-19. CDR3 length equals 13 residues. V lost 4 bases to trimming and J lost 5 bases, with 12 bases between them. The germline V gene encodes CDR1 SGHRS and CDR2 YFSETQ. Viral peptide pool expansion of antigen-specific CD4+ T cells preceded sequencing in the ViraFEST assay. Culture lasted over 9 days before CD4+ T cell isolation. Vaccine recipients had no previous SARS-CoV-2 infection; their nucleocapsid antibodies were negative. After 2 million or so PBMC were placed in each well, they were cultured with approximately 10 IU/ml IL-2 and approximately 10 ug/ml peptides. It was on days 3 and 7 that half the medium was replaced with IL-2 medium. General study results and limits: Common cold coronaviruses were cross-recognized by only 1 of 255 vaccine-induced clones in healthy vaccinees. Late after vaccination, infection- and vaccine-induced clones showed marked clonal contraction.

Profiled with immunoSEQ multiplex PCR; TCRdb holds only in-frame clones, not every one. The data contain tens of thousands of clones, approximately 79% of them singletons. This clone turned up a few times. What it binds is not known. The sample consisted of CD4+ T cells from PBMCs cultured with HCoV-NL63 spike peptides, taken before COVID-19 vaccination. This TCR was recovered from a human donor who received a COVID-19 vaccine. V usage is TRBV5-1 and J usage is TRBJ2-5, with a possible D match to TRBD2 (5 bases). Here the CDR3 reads CASSPGIGETQYF. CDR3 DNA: TGCGCCAGCAGCCCGGGAATAGGGGAGACCCAGTACTTC.